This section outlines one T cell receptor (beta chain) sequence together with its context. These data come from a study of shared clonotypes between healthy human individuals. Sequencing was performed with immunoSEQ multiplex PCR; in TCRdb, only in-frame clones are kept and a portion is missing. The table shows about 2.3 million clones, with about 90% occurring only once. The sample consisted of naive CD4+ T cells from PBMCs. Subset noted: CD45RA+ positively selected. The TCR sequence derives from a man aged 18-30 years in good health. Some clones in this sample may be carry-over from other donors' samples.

This chain's CDR3 is CASSFQSGGQETQYF. The DNA of the CDR3 is TGTGCCAGCAGTTTTCAGTCAGGGGGCCAAGAGACCCAGTACTTC. The chain employs TRBV28 and TRBJ2-5; 7 bases line up with TRBD1. The V gene's germline CDR1 is MDHEN and CDR2 SYDVKM. This CDR3 is 15 amino acids long. Germline trimming cut 3 bases from V and 1 base from J; bases unmatched to any gene: 5.